This T cell receptor beta chain was captured in a study of blood T cell repertoires in COVID-19. Study overall: The analysed material was cDNA or gDNA that came from T cells, B-cell-depleted T cells, or PBMCs.

The CDR3 is 17 residues long. J lost 0 bases, V lost 4 bases, and 12 bases had no gene match. Germline V gives CDR1 MNHEY, CDR2 SMNVEV (reference sequence). The table lists this clone with a count of one. In the original workflow: Researchers report that nucleated cell counts were estimated from reference gene primer amplification. Sequencing used immunoSEQ multiplex PCR; TCRdb keeps in-frame clones, though not all of them. From that table come the V and J calls and clone size; the DNA was used to work out D and trimming. The sample shows approximately 210,000 clones, about 90% of them seen only once.

The receptor was isolated from a man between 35 and 55 years old with active or convalescent COVID-19. V and J are TRBV27 and TRBJ2-7, with 7 bases aligning to TRBD1. The specimen sequenced was peripheral blood. The CDR3 is CASSSPGTDFFSYEQYF. Written as DNA, the CDR3 is TGTGCCAGCAGTTCCCCCGGGACAGACTTTTTCTCCTACGAGCAGTACTTC.